One and the same sample provided the 16 T cell receptor beta chains below, sequenced in a study of blood T cell repertoires in COVID-19. Produced via immunoSEQ multiplex PCR; TCRdb's table is partial and in-frame only. The profile shows a few hundred thousand clones, 65% to 85% of them singletons. Sequenced material: PBMCs or T cells enriched from blood (not recorded which). Receptors originate from a woman between 40 and 50 years old with acute COVID-19.

The chain has TRBV19 and TRBJ2-3; the match to TRBD2 covers 8 bases. The germline CDR1 and CDR2 sequences are LNHDA and SQIVND (reference sequence). V lost 5 bases and J lost 1; bases outside the gene matches: 17. There are 19 residues in the CDR3. CDR3 coding DNA: TGTGCCAGTAGTCACGCTGCTAGCGGGTCCGGGACCGGCACAGATACGCAGTATTTT. Protein sequence: CASSHAASGSGTGTDTQYF.

This chain's CDR3 is CASSSRSGSSYNEQFF. The CDR3 DNA reads TGTGCCAGCAGCTCTCGGAGCGGAAGCTCCTACAATGAGCAGTTCTTC. This chain joins TRBV5-4 and TRBJ2-1, with a possible D match to TRBD2 (5 bases). The CDR3 runs to 16 residues. Germline CDR1 and CDR2: SGHNT and YYREEE (reference sequence). V dropped 3 bases and J dropped 0 bases, with 13 bases sitting between them.

Remarks on this clone: The identical CDR3 is also encoded by other nucleotide sequences in the sample. The J gene is TRBJ1-4, the V gene TRBV19; TRBD1 agrees at 9 bases. Germline V gene data show CDR1 as LNHDA and CDR2 as SQIVND (reference sequence). Losses at the gene ends were 9 bases for V and 4 bases for J; bases not matched to a gene: 6. The CDR3 length is 14 residues. Here the CDR3 reads CASSPGQGNEKLFF. The CDR3 DNA follows: TGTGCCAGCTCGCCGGGACAGGGTAATGAAAAACTGTTTTTT.

J is TRBJ1-5 and V is TRBV29-1; D remains unclear. The CDR3 is 14 residues long. From germline, CDR1 is SQVTM and CDR2 ANQGSEA. Trimming shortened V by 1 base and J by 4 bases, and 11 bases separated the two germline ends. The CDR3 spells CSVEGPGENQPQHF. CDR3 nucleotides: TGCAGCGTTGAAGGCCCCGGGGAGAATCAGCCCCAGCATTTT.

CDR3 residues: CASSPIGRVYAFF. The CDR3 DNA sequence: TGCGCCAGCAGCCCCATTGGGCGGGTATACGCTTTCTTT. The rearrangement joins TRBV4-1 to TRBJ1-1; D gene uncertain. Germline values: CDR1 MGHRA, CDR2 YSYEKL. The CDR3 covers 13 residues. The germline V and J ends were trimmed by 4 bases and 11 bases, with 17 bases remaining between them.

This clone has a single count. J is TRBJ2-1 and V is TRBV7-2, with 7 bases lining up with TRBD1. Per the germline V gene, CDR1 is SGHTA and CDR2 is FQGNSA. This CDR3 contains 15 residues. With 5 bases clipped from V and 5 bases from J, the junction kept 9 bases outside the gene matches. The chain's CDR3 is CASSPWVGGNNEQFF. CDR3 nucleotide sequence: TGTGCCAGCAGCCCTTGGGTAGGGGGCAACAATGAGCAGTTCTTC.

The V and J genes are TRBV28 and TRBJ1-2; 9 nucleotides line up with TRBD1. There are 15 residues in the CDR3. Looked up from germline, CDR1 is MDHEN and CDR2 is SYDVKM. The ends lost 4 bases at V and 4 bases at J; junction bases unmatched: 7. CDR3 amino acids: CASSWRDRVSYGYTF. The CDR3 DNA is TGTGCCAGCAGTTGGAGGGACAGGGTTAGCTATGGCTACACCTTC.

This chain joins TRBV5-1 and TRBJ1-1; D gene uncertain. Per germline, CDR1 SGHRS and CDR2 YFSETQ. The CDR3 is made up of 15 amino acids. The ends were cut back, 1 base at V and 4 bases at J, with 14 bases in the middle. CDR3 in amino acids: CASSLRPGTATEAFF. The CDR3, as DNA: TGCGCCAGCAGCTTGAGGCCGGGTACGGCCACTGAAGCTTTCTTT. Full variable domain (rest looked up from reference TRBV5-1 and TRBJ1-1): KAGVTQTPRYLIKTRGQQVTLSCSPISGHRSVSWYQQTPGQGLQFLFEYFSETQRNKGNFPGRFSGRQFSNSRSEMNVSTLELGDSALYLCASSLRPGTATEAFFGQGTRLTVV.

The chain is built from TRBV5-1 and TRBJ2-5; 8 nucleotides line up with TRBD1. Trimming cost V 4 bases and J 3 bases; bases outside gene matches: 5. The CDR3 has 14 amino acids. CDR1 is SGHRS and CDR2 is YFSETQ in the germline V gene. In DNA form, the CDR3 reads TGCGCCAGCAGCCAAGGACAGGGAGAAGAGACCCAGTACTTC. Residues: CASSQGQGEETQYF. Variable domain in full (rest from reference TRBV5-1 and TRBJ2-5): KAGVTQTPRYLIKTRGQQVTLSCSPISGHRSVSWYQQTPGQGLQFLFEYFSETQRNKGNFPGRFSGRQFSNSRSEMNVSTLELGDSALYLCASSQGQGEETQYFGPGTRLLVL.

The V call is TRBV19, the J call TRBJ2-1; TRBD2 agrees at 8 bases. V dropped 4 bases and J dropped 9; count of bases not matched to a gene: 17. The germline V gene has CDR1 LNHDA and CDR2 SQIVND (reference sequence). CDR3 size: 17 residues. In DNA form, the CDR3 reads TGTGCCAGTAGTACCGGACGGCCGGGACTAGGGGGGGGTGAGCAGTTCTTC. It codes for CASSTGRPGLGGGEQFF.

This chain links TRBV21-1 with TRBJ2-7; the table's TRBD2 call for D was not verified on the DNA. TRBV21-1 counts as a pseudogene. CDR3 size: 12 residues. The CDR3 bases are TGTGCCAGCTCCTCCACGGTGAGGGAGCAGTACTTC. Translation gives CASSSTVREQYF.

The rearrangement joins TRBV11-2 to TRBJ1-1; D remains unclear. Germline CDR1 is SGHAT and CDR2 is FQNNGV. Trimming stripped 7 bases from V and 0 bases from J, with 6 bases between. This CDR3 comprises 12 residues. CDR3 in amino acids: CASNQMNTEAFF. The DNA for the CDR3 is TGTGCCAGCAACCAGATGAACACTGAAGCTTTCTTT.

The chain combines TRBV6-1 with TRBJ1-5; TRBD1 aligns across 9 bases. The V segment lost 4 bases and the J segment 6 bases; nucleotides outside the gene matches: 13. This CDR3 contains 17 residues. The V gene's germline CDR1 is MNHNS and CDR2 SASEGT. The CDR3 nucleotides are TGTGCCAGCAGTGGACTTTTGGGACAGGGAATTAGTCAGCCCCAGCATTTT. It is translated as CASSGLLGQGISQPQHF.

As for this clone: Other nucleotide sequences in the sample specify the same CDR3. The chain carries TRBV30 and TRBJ1-5; TRBD1 might be the D (6 bases). This CDR3 has 13 amino acids. Germline-derived CDR1 and CDR2 are GTSNPN and SVGIG (reference sequence). Trimming shortened V by 0 bases and J by 6 bases, and 9 bases separated the two germline ends. CDR3: CAWSVGGGQPQHF. In nucleotides, the CDR3 is TGTGCCTGGAGTGTAGGGGGGGGTCAGCCCCAGCATTTT.

V is TRBV7-2 and J is TRBJ1-1; D remains unclear. Germline lookup yields CDR1 SGHTA and CDR2 FQGNSA. V lost 2 bases, J lost 1 base, and 8 bases lay in between. The CDR3 extends over 14 amino acids. CDR3 sequence reads: CASSLYSQNTEAFF. CDR3 bases: TGTGCCAGCAGCTTATACTCTCAGAACACTGAAGCTTTCTTT.

This clone was seen once. This chain joins TRBV11-2 and TRBJ2-7; D perhaps matches TRBD2 (7 bases). The CDR3 is 14 residues long. V lost 1 base and J 4 bases, leaving 11 bases between the germline ends. The germline CDR1 and CDR2 sequences are SGHAT and FQNNGV. CDR3 DNA sequence: TGTGCCAGCAGCTTAGTCCGGGGGGCTTACGAGCAGTACTTC. It specifies CASSLVRGAYEQYF.